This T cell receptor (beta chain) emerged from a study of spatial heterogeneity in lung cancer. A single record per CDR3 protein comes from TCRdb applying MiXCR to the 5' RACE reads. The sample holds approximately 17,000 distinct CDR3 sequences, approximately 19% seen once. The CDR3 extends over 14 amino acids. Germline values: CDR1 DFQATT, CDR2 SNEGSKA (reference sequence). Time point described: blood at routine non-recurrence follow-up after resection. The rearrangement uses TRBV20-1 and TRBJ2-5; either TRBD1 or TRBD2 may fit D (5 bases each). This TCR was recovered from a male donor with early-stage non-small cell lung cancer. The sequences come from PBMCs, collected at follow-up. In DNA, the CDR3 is TGCAGCGGGGCTACACCAACCTACGGAGAGACCCAGTACTTC. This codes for CSGATPTYGETQYF.